The T cell receptor (beta chain) under discussion was sequenced for a study of STAT3 mutations in large granular lymphocyte leukemia. The study, taken as a whole, reports: In T-cell large granular lymphocyte leukemia, about half of patients showed multiple immunodominant subclonotypes.

Of note for this clone: Its antigen remains unknown.

Libraries were prepared by immunoSEQ multiplex PCR; TCRdb keeps only in-frame clonotypes and omits some of them. The data contain about 42,000 clones, about three quarters of them singletons. Deletions cut 6 bases from V and 8 bases from J, with 17 bases between. Germline V gives CDR1 MDHEN, CDR2 SYDVKM. The CDR3 contains 15 residues. The chain employs TRBV28 and TRBJ1-6; the D is unclear. This clonotype was sampled from a human donor with T large granular lymphocyte leukemia. Some clones in this sample may be carry-over from other donors' samples. The sequencing sample was made of PBMCs. As DNA, the CDR3 is TGTGCCAGCAGCTCAGACCCTTTCGGTCATTCACCCCTCCACTTT. This encodes CASSSDPFGHSPLHF.